Below are 20 T cell receptor beta chains sequenced from a single sample in a study of T cells after somatic rescue of genetic block. Sequencing was performed with immunoSEQ multiplex PCR; in TCRdb, only in-frame clones are kept and a portion is missing. The table records 110,000 or so clones, around 90% of them present only once. Source material: peripheral blood mononuclear cells (PBMCs). Source of these receptors: a woman between 18 and 30 years old.

The rearrangement uses TRBV4-2 and TRBJ1-2; D is uncertain. The V gene lost 1 base and the J gene lost 8 bases, with 11 bases spanning the gap. The CDR3 spans 13 residues. The germline gives CDR1 LGHNA, CDR2 YNFKEQ. CDR3 residues: CASSQGREDGYTF. CDR3 coding DNA: TGTGCCAGCAGCCAAGGGAGGGAGGACGGCTACACCTTC.

V gene TRBV4-3 combines with J gene TRBJ1-1; D is unclear. The CDR3 is 17 amino acids. Looked up from germline, CDR1 is LGHNA and CDR2 is YSLEER. V was clipped by 0 bases and J by 5 bases, with 19 bases between them. The CDR3 sequence: CASSQEYAQFWSTEAFF. CDR3 bases: TGCGCCAGCAGCCAAGAGTACGCCCAGTTTTGGTCGACTGAAGCTTTCTTT.

The V gene is TRBV7-9, the J gene TRBJ2-1; 8 nucleotides match TRBD1. The germline CDR1 and CDR2 sequences are SEHNR and FQNEAQ (reference sequence). This CDR3 has 14 amino acids. J gave up 6 bases and V 5 bases, and 6 bases lay outside the gene matches. In DNA, the CDR3 is TGTGCCAGCAGCCCCACAGGACAGGGCAATGAGCAGTTCTTC. Protein: CASSPTGQGNEQFF.

The chain uses TRBV5-6 and TRBJ1-1; D gene unclear. This CDR3 region has 15 residues. Trimming stripped 3 bases from V and 3 bases from J, with 15 bases between. CDR1 and CDR2 (germline): SGHDT, YYEEEE. CDR3 sequence reads: CASSSGSLWDTEAFF. DNA of the CDR3: TGTGCCAGCAGCTCTGGGTCCCTGTGGGACACTGAAGCTTTCTTT.

This clone was found once. The chain carries TRBV7-9 and TRBJ1-1, with D hard to call. This CDR3 has 15 residues. CDR1 is SEHNR, CDR2 FQNEAQ, per germline (reference sequence). V was clipped by 2 bases and J by 1 base, with 11 bases between them. CDR3 nucleotide sequence: TGTGCCAGCAGCTTAAACCCCAGGAGGAACACTGAAGCTTTCTTT. Protein: CASSLNPRRNTEAFF.

V gene TRBV19 combines with J gene TRBJ2-5; D might be TRBD1 (5 bases). CDR3 length equals 16 residues. Germline CDR1 reads LNHDA; CDR2 reads SQIVND (reference sequence). The V and J ends lost 3 bases and 5 bases respectively, with 19 bases between them. CDR3 in amino acids: CASSIWGSGAGETQYF. The DNA for the CDR3 is TGTGCCAGTAGTATCTGGGGTAGTGGGGCCGGGGAGACCCAGTACTTC.

This clone was counted a few times. This chain uses TRBV14 with TRBJ2-3; a possible D gene is TRBD2 (5 bases). Per germline, CDR1 SGHDN and CDR2 FVKESK. V was cut by 3 bases and J by 2 bases, with 12 bases left in between. This CDR3 spans 15 amino acids. This CDR3 is CASSHLLGNTDTQYF. As DNA, the CDR3 is TGTGCCAGCAGCCACCTGCTCGGGAACACAGATACGCAGTATTTT.

This clone was found once. J is TRBJ1-1 and V is TRBV10-3, with TRBD1 matching 9 bases. The CDR3 runs to 14 residues. CDR1 and CDR2 (germline): ENHRY, SYGVKD. V lost 6 bases and J lost 6; bases outside the gene matches: 8. CDR3: CAISAGQGTPEAFF. CDR3 DNA: TGTGCCATCAGCGCGGGACAGGGAACCCCTGAAGCTTTCTTT.

This clone was seen a handful of times. The chain carries TRBV7-2 and TRBJ2-1; the match to TRBD1 covers 7 bases. In germline, CDR1 is SGHTA, CDR2 FQGNSA. The CDR3 has 14 residues. V trimming: 9 bases; J trimming: 2 bases; junction bases outside the gene matches: 7. In DNA form, the CDR3 reads TGTGCCAGTCACACAGGGGAGCCCTACAATGAGCAGTTCTTC. Encoded protein: CASHTGEPYNEQFF. The variable domain in full, with the rest retrieved from reference TRBV7-2 and TRBJ2-1, is GAGVSQSPSNKVTEKGKDVELRCDPISGHTALYWYRQSLGQGLEFLIYFQGNSAPDKSGLPSDRFSAERTGGSVSTLTIQRTQQEDSAVYLCASHTGEPYNEQFFGPGTRLTVL.

The rearrangement links TRBV30 to TRBJ1-1; the D is unclear. The length of the CDR3 is 11 residues. The germline gives CDR1 GTSNPN, CDR2 SVGIG (reference sequence). V was shortened by 0 bases and J by 7 bases, with 6 bases between the two germline ends. CDR3 sequence: CAWSVGSEAFF. The CDR3 DNA is TGTGCCTGGAGTGTGGGGAGTGAAGCTTTCTTT.

This clone was picked up one time. The V and J genes are TRBV6-1 and TRBJ2-7, with TRBD1 matching over 12 bases. This CDR3 contains 15 residues. Germline V gives CDR1 MNHNS, CDR2 SASEGT. Trimming removed 5 bases from V and 4 bases from J; junction bases left unmatched: 6. The CDR3 here is CASSTPGQGAYEQYF. CDR3 coding DNA: TGTGCCAGCAGTACTCCGGGACAGGGGGCTTACGAGCAGTACTTC.

The rearrangement uses TRBV6-5 and TRBJ1-6; tentative D call: TRBD1 (5 bases). Germline V lookup: CDR1 MNHEY, CDR2 SVGAGI. V lost 0 bases to trimming and J lost 7 bases, with 10 bases between them. This CDR3 has 15 amino acids. CDR3 nucleotides: TGTGCCAGCAGTTACTCTGGCGGGGACAATTCACCCCTCCACTTT. It codes for CASSYSGGDNSPLHF.

The rearrangement uses TRBV7-3 and TRBJ2-3; TRBD2 matches 7 bases. CDR1 and CDR2 from the germline V gene are SGHTA and FQGTGA. Losses at the gene ends were 5 bases for V and 4 bases for J; bases not matched to a gene: 6. The CDR3 loop spans 14 amino acids. The CDR3: CASSPGLDPDTQYF. The CDR3 DNA follows: TGTGCCAGCAGCCCCGGACTAGATCCAGATACGCAGTATTTT.

The chain recombines TRBV7-2 with TRBJ2-7; 12 bases fit TRBD2. The CDR3 is 16 amino acids. Trimming removed 5 bases from V and 6 bases from J; junction bases left unmatched: 11. Germline values: CDR1 SGHTA, CDR2 FQGNSA. DNA for the CDR3: TGTGCCAGCAGCGCACTAGCGGGGGGCCTTCTAAGCGAGCAGTACTTC. Protein sequence: CASSALAGGLLSEQYF.

This clone was seen just once. The chain couples TRBV28 to TRBJ2-2, with D perhaps matching TRBD2 (7 bases). The CDR3 has 14 residues. V lost 5 bases and J lost 9, with 16 bases in between. The germline CDR1 and CDR2 sequences are MDHEN and SYDVKM. The CDR3 protein is CASSTPGGGRELFF. The CDR3 DNA follows: TGTGCCAGCAGTACCCCCGGCGGGGGCCGGGAGCTGTTTTTT.

V usage is TRBV11-2 and J usage is TRBJ2-3; D ambiguous. This CDR3 spans 14 amino acids. The germline gives CDR1 SGHAT, CDR2 FQNNGV. The V gene lost 5 bases and the J gene lost 4 bases, with 13 bases spanning the gap. The CDR3 DNA is TGTGCCAGCAGCCCCCCTGGGTTCGCAGATACGCAGTATTTT. It codes for CASSPPGFADTQYF.

The chain uses TRBV27 and TRBJ1-1; D uncertain. The CDR3 loop spans 22 amino acids. The germline gives CDR1 MNHEY, CDR2 SMNVEV (reference sequence). Trimming left V 2 bases short and J 0 bases short, with 31 bases between. This CDR3 is CASSLIGGNSTWWGGMNTEAFF. CDR3 nucleotides: TGTGCCAGCAGTTTAATTGGAGGGAATTCCACGTGGTGGGGTGGTATGAACACTGAAGCTTTCTTT.

The CDR3 DNA reads TGTGCCAGCAGCTCATACACTGAAGCTTTCTTT. The encoded protein is CASSSYTEAFF. This sequence joins TRBV7-2 and TRBJ1-1; D remains unclear. CDR1 SGHTA and CDR2 FQGNSA come from the germline V gene. The CDR3 runs 11 residues. V was clipped by 4 bases and J by 3 bases, with 3 bases between them.

The chain is built from TRBV11-2 and TRBJ2-5; D ambiguous. This CDR3 is built from 12 residues. The germline gives CDR1 SGHAT, CDR2 FQNNGV. V was cut by 3 bases and J by 5 bases, with 7 bases left in between. Here the CDR3 DNA reads TGTGCCAGCAGCTTCGCGGTGGAGACCCAGTACTTC. It is translated as CASSFAVETQYF.

DNA of the CDR3: TGTGCCAGCAGCCCGGGACCGCTCAATGAAAAACTGTTTTTT. This codes for CASSPGPLNEKLFF. The chain combines TRBV28 with TRBJ1-4; tentative D call: TRBD1 (5 bases). V was clipped by 6 bases and J by 5 bases, with 13 bases between them. This CDR3 contains 14 residues. Per germline, CDR1 MDHEN and CDR2 SYDVKM.